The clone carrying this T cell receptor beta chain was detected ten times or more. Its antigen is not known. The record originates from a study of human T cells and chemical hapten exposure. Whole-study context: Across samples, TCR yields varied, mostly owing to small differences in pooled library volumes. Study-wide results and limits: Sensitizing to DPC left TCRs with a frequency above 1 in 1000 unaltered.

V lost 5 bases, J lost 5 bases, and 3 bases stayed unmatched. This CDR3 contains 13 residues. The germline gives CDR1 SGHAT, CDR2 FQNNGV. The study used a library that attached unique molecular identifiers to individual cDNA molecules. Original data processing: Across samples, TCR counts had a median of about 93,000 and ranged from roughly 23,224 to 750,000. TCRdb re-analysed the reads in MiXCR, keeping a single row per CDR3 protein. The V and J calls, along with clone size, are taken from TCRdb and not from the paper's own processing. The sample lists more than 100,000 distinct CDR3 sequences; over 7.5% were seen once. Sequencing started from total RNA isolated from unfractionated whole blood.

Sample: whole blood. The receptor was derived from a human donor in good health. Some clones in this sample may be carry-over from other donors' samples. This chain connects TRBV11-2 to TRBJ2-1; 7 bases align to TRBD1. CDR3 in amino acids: CASSPGQDNEQFF. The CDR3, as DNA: TGTGCCAGCAGCCCCGGACAGGACAATGAGCAGTTCTTC.